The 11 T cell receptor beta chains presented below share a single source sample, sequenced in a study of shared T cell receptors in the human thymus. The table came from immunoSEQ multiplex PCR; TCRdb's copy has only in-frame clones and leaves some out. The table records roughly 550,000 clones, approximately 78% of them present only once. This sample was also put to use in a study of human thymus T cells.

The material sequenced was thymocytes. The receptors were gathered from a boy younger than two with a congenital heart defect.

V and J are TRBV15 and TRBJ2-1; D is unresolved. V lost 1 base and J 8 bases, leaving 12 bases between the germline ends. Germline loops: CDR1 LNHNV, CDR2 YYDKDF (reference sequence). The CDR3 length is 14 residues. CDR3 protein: CATSRGAPAYEQFF. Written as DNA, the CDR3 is TGTGCCACCAGCAGAGGGGCCCCCGCGTATGAGCAGTTCTTC.

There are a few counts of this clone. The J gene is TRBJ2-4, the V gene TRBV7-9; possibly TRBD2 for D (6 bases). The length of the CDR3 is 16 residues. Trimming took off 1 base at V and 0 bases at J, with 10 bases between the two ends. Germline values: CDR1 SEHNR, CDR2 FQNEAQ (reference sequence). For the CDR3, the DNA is TGTGCCAGCAGCTTAGGTCCGGGACTAGCCAAAAACATTCAGTACTTC. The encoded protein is CASSLGPGLAKNIQYF.

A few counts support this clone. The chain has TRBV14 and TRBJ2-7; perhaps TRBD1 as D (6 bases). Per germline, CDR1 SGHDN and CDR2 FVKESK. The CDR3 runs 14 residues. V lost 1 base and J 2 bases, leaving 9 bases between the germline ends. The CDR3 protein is CASSQAQGTYEQYF. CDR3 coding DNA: TGTGCCAGCAGCCAAGCACAGGGTACCTACGAGCAGTACTTC.

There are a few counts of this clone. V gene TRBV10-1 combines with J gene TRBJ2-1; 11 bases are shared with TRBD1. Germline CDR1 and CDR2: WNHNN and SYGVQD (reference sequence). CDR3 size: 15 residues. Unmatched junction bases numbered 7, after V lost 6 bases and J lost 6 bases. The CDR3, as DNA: TGCGCCAGCAGCGACGGACAGGGGGCAGGCAATGAGCAGTTCTTC. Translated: CASSDGQGAGNEQFF.

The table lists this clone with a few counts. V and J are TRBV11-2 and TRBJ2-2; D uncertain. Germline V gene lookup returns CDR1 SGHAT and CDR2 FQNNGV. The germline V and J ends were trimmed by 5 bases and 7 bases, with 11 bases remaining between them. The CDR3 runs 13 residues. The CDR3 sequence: CASSPPLGGELFF. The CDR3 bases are TGTGCCAGCAGCCCCCCGCTAGGCGGGGAGCTGTTTTTT.

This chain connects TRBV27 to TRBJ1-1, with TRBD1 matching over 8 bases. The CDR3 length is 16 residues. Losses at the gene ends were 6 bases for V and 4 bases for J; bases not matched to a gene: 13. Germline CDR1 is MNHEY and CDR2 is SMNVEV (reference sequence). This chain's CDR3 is CASREDGQGGRTEAFF. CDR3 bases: TGTGCCAGCAGAGAGGACGGACAGGGAGGCCGCACTGAAGCTTTCTTT.

CDR3 residues: CASGLVSKETPSINEQFF. The CDR3 region has the DNA TGTGCTAGTGGTTTGGTATCGAAGGAGACCCCGTCCATCAATGAGCAGTTCTTC. This sequence joins TRBV12-5 and TRBJ2-1, with D unresolved. Deletions cut 0 bases from V and 6 bases from J, with 21 bases between. This CDR3 is built from 18 residues. In germline, CDR1 is LGHNT, CDR2 FRNRAP.

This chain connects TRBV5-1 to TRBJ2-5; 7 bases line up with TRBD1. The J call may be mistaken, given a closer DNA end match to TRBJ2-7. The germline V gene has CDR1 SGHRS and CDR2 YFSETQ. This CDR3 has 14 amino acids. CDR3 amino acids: CASSFRDRTYEQYF. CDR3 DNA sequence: TGCGCCAGCAGCTTCCGGGACAGAACCTACGAGCAGTACTTC.

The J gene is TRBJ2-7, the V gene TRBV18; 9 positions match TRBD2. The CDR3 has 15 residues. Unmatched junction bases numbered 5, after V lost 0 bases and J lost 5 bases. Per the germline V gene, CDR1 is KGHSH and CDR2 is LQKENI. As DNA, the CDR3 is TGTGCCAGCTCACCACCGCGGGAGGGCCCCCACGAGCAGTACTTC. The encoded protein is CASSPPREGPHEQYF.

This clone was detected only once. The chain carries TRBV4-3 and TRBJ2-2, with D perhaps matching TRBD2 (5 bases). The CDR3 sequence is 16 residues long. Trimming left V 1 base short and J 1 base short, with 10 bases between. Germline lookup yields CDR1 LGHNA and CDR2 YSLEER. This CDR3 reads CASSQAGGRNTGELFF. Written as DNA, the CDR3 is TGCGCCAGCAGCCAAGCCGGAGGACGGAACACCGGGGAGCTGTTTTTT.

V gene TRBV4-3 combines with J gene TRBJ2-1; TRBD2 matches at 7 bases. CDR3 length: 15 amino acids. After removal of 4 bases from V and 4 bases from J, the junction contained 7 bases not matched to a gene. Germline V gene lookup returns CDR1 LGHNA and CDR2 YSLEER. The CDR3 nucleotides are TGCGCCAGCAGCCTCGGAGATAGCGGGTACAATGAGCAGTTCTTC. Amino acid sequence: CASSLGDSGYNEQFF.